This T cell receptor beta chain was sequenced for a study of TIL therapy for anti-PD-1-resistant metastatic lung cancer. As for the study in general: Patients had a median age of approximately 57 years (range 38-75).

V dropped 7 bases and J dropped 3 bases, with 12 bases sitting between them. The CDR3 extends over 13 amino acids. Germline CDR1 MDHEN, CDR2 SYDVKM. Findings and limits, study-wide: The cohort had more treatment-naive, never-smoker and oncogene-addicted patients than typical. TIL cultures after expansion showed higher clonality and lower diversity than baseline tumor (median about 6% vs 30%).

Regarding time point: pre-treatment sample, taken before nivolumab and TIL therapy. The tumor samples were excised metastases, mostly pleural nodules or supraclavicular lymph nodes. Adults with stage 4 NSCLC were enrolled in a phase I trial. This was the immunoSEQ v3 assay. Sequenced by immunoSEQ multiplex PCR; TCRdb stores in-frame clones only, minus some. The sample contains around 26,000 clones, 60% to 80% of which appear only once. Concerning this clone itself: Its specificity is unknown.

Sequences were derived from tumor tissue, sampled at baseline. This TCR derives from a woman aged 30-79 years with non-small cell lung cancer. The chain is built from TRBV28 and TRBJ1-2; D remains ambiguous. CDR3 nucleotides: TGTGCCAGCAACCCCTGGGTTCACTATGGCTACACCTTC. Protein: CASNPWVHYGYTF.